Included here is one T cell receptor (beta chain) sequence, with context. Its antigen target is currently unknown. The record has no base qualities; no much larger clone is one base away. This sample was taken from a study of T cell responses to AZD1222 COVID-19 vaccine (dated by TCRdb to 2020 to 2022). For context, the study as a whole: Because spike-specific TCR depth and breadth did not differ between the two schedules, AZD1222 recipients who got a second dose at roughly 4 weeks were pooled with those who got a second dose at roughly 12 weeks. Trial participants were enrolled by age into subgroups of 18-55, 56-69 and 70-plus years, and around 140, 26 and 57 TCR-sequenced participants, respectively, were included in these subgroups. A total of approximately 250 trial participants underwent TCR sequencing, of whom 200 to 220 had received two doses of AZD1222 and around 25 had received two doses of the MenACWY control vaccine.

What the work shows at the level of the full study, not this receptor alone: Most participants were white British and females outnumbered males, and the authors suggested that clonal diversity may have been underestimated. Because no day 14 peak-response samples were available, repertoires were characterized only after the peak T cell response. After two AZD1222 doses, both the breadth and the depth of spike-specific TCRs were significantly higher than at day 0 and than in MenACWY recipients. Vaccine-associated CD4 TCRs spanned the whole spike protein, with dominant responses in regions 160-218 and 743-854. In the small 56-69-year group, the increase in depth fell short of significance, most likely because of low power. Conclusions about previously exposed vaccinees are limited because only six or seven AZD1222 recipients were SARS-CoV-2 seropositive at baseline. Reportedly, almost half of the unique spike-specific TCRs recognized epitopes lying outside the regions that are mutated in the B.1.351 and B.1.1.7 variants.

The CDR3 regions of human TCRbeta chains were analyzed by immunosequencing. The original pipeline was this. TCRs in the repertoires were compared against a reference library of SARS-CoV-2-specific TCRs that had been generated with the MIRA antigen-specificity platform. Breadth meant the fraction of unique TCRs that were SARS-CoV-2-associated, whereas depth meant the fraction of total T cells that were SARS-CoV-2-associated. Using the MIRA data, every spike-specific TCR was mapped to the spike region that the TCR reacted to and assigned to either a CD4 or a CD8 class. Log10-transformed breadth and depth values were compared by one-way ANOVA with Sidak's multiple comparisons tests. This immuneACCESS table, as held by TCRdb, lists in-frame sequences with V and J called but not all clones. Of the missing ones, under half trace to an unresolved V gene in checked studies; the others have no known cause. The V and J calls and clone size come from that table; D and trimming were worked out from the DNA. This sample gives tens of thousands of clones in total; 90% of them show up just once. The ten largest clones capture around 4.9% of the sample.

The time point tag for this specimen amounts to: baseline before first vaccination. Samples from vaccinated people were obtained from the UK trials COV001 and COV002, which included a single-blind randomized controlled phase 2/3 trial of AZD1222 (ChAdOx1 nCoV-19) in healthy adults. For TCRbeta chain sequencing, PBMC samples from trial participants were taken at day 0 and at day 28 after the second dose. The sequencing used peripheral blood, collected on day 0 of AZD1222 vaccination. The clonotype comes from an adult in good health.

The DNA sequence is as follows: TGTGCCAGCTCACCTACGACAGGGTCTAATGAAAAACTGTTTTTT. Translated, this gives CASSPTTGSNEKLFF. This chain joins TRBV18 to TRBJ1-4, with TRBD1 matching 7 junction bases. For this chain, trimming is 3 bases at the V end and 3 bases at the J end, and the number of junction bases without a gene match is 4. As encoded in the germline V gene, CDR1 is KGHSH while CDR2 is LQKENI. Counted from cysteine to phenylalanine, this CDR3 has 15 amino acids. The DNA shown is the 45-base CDR3, in frame from base 1.